This T cell receptor beta chain originates from a study of PD-L1 blockade in urothelial cancer. Study-wide context: When patients started atezolizumab around 2014, it was given at 1,200 mg intravenously every 3 weeks. Twenty-five of 29 patients were males with bladder-origin urothelial cancer.

Per germline, CDR1 SGHVS and CDR2 FNYEAQ. The CDR3 length is 16 residues. The J segment lost 2 bases and the V segment lost 5 bases, leaving 6 bases of the junction unmatched. The repertoire was sequenced with immunoSEQ multiplex PCR; TCRdb's copy has only in-frame clones and lacks some. The table records about 100,000 clones, 91% of them present only once. Diagnoses among patients were locally advanced or metastatic urothelial carcinoma. The sequence came from a woman older than 75 with urothelial cancer. Source: PBMCs, taken around atezolizumab (anti-PD-L1) treatment. V is TRBV7-6 and J is TRBJ2-1, with 10 bases matching TRBD1. The CDR3 bases are TGTGCCAGCAGCCAGCCGGGACAGGGGACCTACAATGAGCAGTTCTTC. Protein product: CASSQPGQGTYNEQFF.